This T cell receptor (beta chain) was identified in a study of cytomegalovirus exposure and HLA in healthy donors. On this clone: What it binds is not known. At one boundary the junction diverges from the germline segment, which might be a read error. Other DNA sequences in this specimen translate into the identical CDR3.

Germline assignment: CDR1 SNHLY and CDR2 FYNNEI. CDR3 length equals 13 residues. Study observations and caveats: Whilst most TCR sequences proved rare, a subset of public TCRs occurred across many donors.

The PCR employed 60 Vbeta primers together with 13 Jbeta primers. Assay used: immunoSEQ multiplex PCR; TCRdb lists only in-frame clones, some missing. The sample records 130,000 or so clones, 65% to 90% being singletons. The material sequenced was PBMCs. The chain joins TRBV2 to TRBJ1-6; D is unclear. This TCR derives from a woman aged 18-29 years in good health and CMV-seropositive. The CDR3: CASSQTGDSPLHF. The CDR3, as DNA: TGTGCCAGCAGCCAAACCGGGGATTCACCCCTCCACTTC. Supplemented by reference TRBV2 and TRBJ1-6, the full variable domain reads EPEVTQTPSHQVTQMGQEVILRCVPISNHLYFYWYRQILGQKVEFLVSFYNNEISEKSEIFDDQFSVERPDGSNFTLKIRSTKLEDSAMYFCASSQTGDSPLHFGNGTRLTVT.